These 5 T cell receptor beta chains were all obtained from the same sample, sequenced in a study of neurological immune-mediated disorders. TCRdb reanalysed the 5' RACE reads using MiXCR and keeps one entry per CDR3 protein. The top ten hold 4% to 6.5% of the sample, which has about 70,000 distinct CDR3 sequences, roughly 3.1% seen once. The sequenced sample was PBMCs. Every receptor here comes from a woman in her forties or fifties with multiple sclerosis.

This clonotype appeared a few times. The chain uses TRBV11-2 and TRBJ2-2, with 9 bases identical to TRBD1. CDR3 size: 15 residues. V was pared by 6 bases and J by 5 bases, with 7 bases of the junction left unmatched. Germline CDR1 is SGHAT and CDR2 is FQNNGV. The chain's CDR3 is CASSLDRGRTGELFF. CDR3 DNA: TGTGCCAGCAGTCTGGACAGGGGAAGAACCGGGGAGCTGTTTTTT.

This clonotype was recorded at least ten times. A junction boundary mismatches the germline segment, possibly from a read error. The chain is built from TRBV7-9 and TRBJ2-5; the D gene could be TRBD1 or TRBD2 (5 bases each). The CDR3 has 16 residues. CDR1 is SEHNR and CDR2 is FQNEAQ in the germline V gene (reference sequence). This CDR3 reads CASSLAGRVDQETQYF. CDR3 coding DNA: TGTGCCAGCAGCCTAGCCGGCAGGGTCGACCAAGAGACCCAGTACTTC.

This clonotype was found many times. The chain recombines TRBV24-1 with TRBJ1-2; TRBD1 might be the D (6 bases). The V gene's germline CDR1 is KGHDR and CDR2 SFDVKD. Trimming stripped 1 base from V and 2 bases from J, with 10 bases between. The length of the CDR3 is 15 residues. CDR3 DNA sequence: TGTGCCACCAGTGATTTCGGTCAGGGGAACTATGGCTACACCTTC. The encoded protein is CATSDFGQGNYGYTF.

At least ten counts were recorded for this clonotype. V gene TRBV29-1 combines with J gene TRBJ1-1; D gene ambiguous. In germline, CDR1 is SQVTM, CDR2 ANQGSEA. The V end lost 5 bases, the J end lost 0 bases, and 1 base lay between the germline ends. The CDR3 runs 10 residues. CDR3 bases: TGCAGCGTTATGAACACTGAAGCTTTCTTT. Protein sequence: CSVMNTEAFF.

This clonotype was detected many times. This chain joins TRBV20-1 and TRBJ2-3; D unresolved. Germline V CDR1 and CDR2: DFQATT, SNEGSKA (reference sequence). Trimming took 4 bases from V and 2 from J, leaving 13 bases between them. CDR3 size: 14 residues. The CDR3 DNA reads TGCAGTGCTAAGAATAATGCGTTCACAGATACGCAGTATTTT. It translates to CSAKNNAFTDTQYF.